The clone carrying this TCR beta chain was seen only once. CDR1 and CDR2 from the germline V gene are MNHNS and SASEGT. V shed 3 bases and J shed 1 base, with 9 bases lying between them. CDR3 length equals 14 residues. This entry comes from a study of blood T cell repertoires in COVID-19. Original methodology: Amplification from reference gene primers served as the basis for estimated nucleated cell counts. Profiling relied on immunoSEQ multiplex PCR, and the TCRdb table lists in-frame clones only, not all of them. V and J calls and clone size follow that table, whereas D and trimming were derived from the DNA. The sample records approximately 170,000 clones, 85% to 90% being singletons.

The material sequenced was peripheral blood. This sequence joins TRBV6-1 and TRBJ1-1; a weak D match, TRBD1 (5 bases). The receptor's source is a man between 18 and 35 years old with active or convalescent COVID-19. CDR3 bases: TGTGCCAGCAGTGACAGGGTCCGGAACACTGAAGCTTTCTTT. It specifies CASSDRVRNTEAFF.